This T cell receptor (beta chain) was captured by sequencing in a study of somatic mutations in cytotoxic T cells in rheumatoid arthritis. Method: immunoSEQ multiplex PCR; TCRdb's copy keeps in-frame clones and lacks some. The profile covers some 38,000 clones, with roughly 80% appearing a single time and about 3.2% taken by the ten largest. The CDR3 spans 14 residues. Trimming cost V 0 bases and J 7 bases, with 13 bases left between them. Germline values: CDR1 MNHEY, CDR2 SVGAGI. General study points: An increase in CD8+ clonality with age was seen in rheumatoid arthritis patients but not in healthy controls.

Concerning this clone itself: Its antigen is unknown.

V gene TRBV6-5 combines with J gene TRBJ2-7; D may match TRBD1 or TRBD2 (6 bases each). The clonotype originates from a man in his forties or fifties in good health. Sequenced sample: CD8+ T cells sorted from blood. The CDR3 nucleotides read TGTGCCAGCAGTTACTCGACGGGGGCGTATGAGCAGTACTTC. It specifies CASSYSTGAYEQYF.